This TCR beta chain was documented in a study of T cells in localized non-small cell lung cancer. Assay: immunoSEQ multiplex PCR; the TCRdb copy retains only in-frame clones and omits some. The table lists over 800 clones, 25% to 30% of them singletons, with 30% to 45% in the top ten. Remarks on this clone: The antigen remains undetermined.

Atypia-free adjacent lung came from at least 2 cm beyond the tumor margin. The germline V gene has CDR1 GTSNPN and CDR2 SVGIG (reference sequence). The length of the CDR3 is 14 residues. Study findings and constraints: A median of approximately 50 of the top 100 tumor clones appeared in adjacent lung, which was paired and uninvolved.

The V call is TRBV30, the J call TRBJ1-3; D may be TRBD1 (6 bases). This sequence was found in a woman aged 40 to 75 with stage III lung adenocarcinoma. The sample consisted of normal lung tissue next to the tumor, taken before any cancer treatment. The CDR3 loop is CALTGAASGNTIYF. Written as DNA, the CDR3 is TGTGCTTTGACAGGAGCAGCCTCTGGAAACACCATATATTTT. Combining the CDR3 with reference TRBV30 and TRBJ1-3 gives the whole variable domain SQTIHQWPATLVQPVGSPLSLECTVEGTSNPNLYWYRQAAGRGLQLLFYSVGIGQISSEVPQNLSASRPQDRQFILSSKKLLLSDSGFYLCALTGAASGNTIYFGEGSWLTVV.